The T cell receptor (beta chain) under discussion was sequenced for a study of blood T cells in healthy people across ages. The length of the CDR3 is 14 residues. Between the trimmed V and J ends, which lost 4 bases and 6 bases, there was a span of 15 bases. Germline V gene data show CDR1 as LGHDT and CDR2 as YNNKEL (reference sequence). Sample-barcoded 5' priming and a J-beta primer mix drove a second PCR of roughly 6 to 12 cycles. TCRdb fed the 5' RACE reads into MiXCR, producing one record per CDR3 protein. The table lists over 300,000 distinct CDR3 sequences, approximately 51% of them singletons.

Input material: blood. This receptor was identified in a man aged 55 to 70 in good health. The chain uses TRBV3-1 and TRBJ1-2, with D possibly TRBD1 on 5 matching bases. The CDR3 region is CASSLNLGGDGYTF. CDR3 bases: TGTGCCAGCAGCCTTAACCTCGGGGGGGATGGCTACACCTTC.